This TCR beta chain is from a study of blood T cell repertoires in COVID-19. Study-wide context: The samples span acute and convalescent COVID-19 from the United States, Italy and Spain. Sample material is recorded as cDNA or gDNA derived from T cells, B-cell-depleted T cells, or PBMCs.

Germline loops: CDR1 MGHRA, CDR2 YSYEKL. CDR3 length equals 20 residues. The J segment lost 0 bases and the V segment lost 3 bases, leaving 13 bases of the junction unmatched. Authors' data handling: By means of reference gene primer amplification, nucleated cell counts were estimated. Profiled with immunoSEQ multiplex PCR; TCRdb holds only in-frame clones, not every one. V and J calls and clone size come straight from that table; D and trimming were deduced from the DNA. The table lists about 200,000 clones, around 87% of them singletons, with approximately 2.9% in the top ten. The source material was peripheral blood. The sequence came from a man aged 60 to 75 with acute or convalescent COVID-19. The rearrangement joins TRBV4-1 to TRBJ1-6, with 8 bases aligning to TRBD1. This CDR3 reads CASSQRAGQEFSSYNSPLHF. CDR3 nucleotides: TGCGCCAGCAGCCAGAGGGCGGGACAGGAGTTTAGCTCCTATAATTCACCCCTCCACTTT.